These 29 T cell receptor beta chains originate from one sample sequenced in a study of beta chain features in type 1 diabetes. The investigators reverse transcribed all of the isolated RNA, so they sequenced expressed TCRB transcripts. Generated by immunoSEQ multiplex PCR, the TCRdb table keeps only in-frame clones and is missing some. The repertoire holds just over 600,000 clones, 15% seen once, with about 0.097% in the top ten. The specimen was naive CD4+ T cells from blood. These TCRs come from a man aged 18 to 29 in good health.

V usage is TRBV6-5 and J usage is TRBJ1-2, with 8 bases aligning to TRBD1. V was clipped by 9 bases and J by 1 base; unmatched bases: 10. The CDR3 runs 15 residues. Germline values: CDR1 MNHEY, CDR2 SVGAGI. The CDR3 DNA is TGTGCCAGTTCAGGGGGCGCGTTGGGTAACTATGGCTACACCTTC. This translates into CASSGGALGNYGYTF.

In its sample, this clone was seen a few times. This chain connects TRBV2 to TRBJ2-4; D might be TRBD1 (5 bases). This CDR3 region has 13 residues. CDR1 is SNHLY and CDR2 is FYNNEI in the germline V gene. The V gene lost 6 bases and the J gene lost 4 bases, with 10 bases spanning the gap. The DNA for the CDR3 is TGTGCCAGCAGACCCGACAGAAAAAACATTCAGTACTTC. Residues: CASRPDRKNIQYF.

The rearrangement links TRBV7-9 to TRBJ1-1; D is unresolved. Germline V CDR1 and CDR2: SEHNR, FQNEAQ (reference sequence). This CDR3 region has 14 residues. Deletions cut 3 bases from V and 1 base from J, with 9 bases between. This chain's CDR3 is CASSLLQENTEAFF. In DNA, the CDR3 is TGTGCCAGCAGCTTGCTTCAGGAGAACACTGAAGCTTTCTTT.

This clone occurred a few times. The rearrangement uses TRBV20-1 and TRBJ2-1; D not certain. Trimming shortened V by 3 bases and J by 8 bases, and 8 bases separated the two germline ends. Per germline, CDR1 DFQATT and CDR2 SNEGSKA (reference sequence). The CDR3 covers 11 residues. The CDR3 sequence: CSARRSHEQFF. The CDR3 coding sequence is TGCAGTGCTAGGCGTTCCCATGAGCAGTTCTTC.

The chain carries TRBV19 and TRBJ1-6; D remains ambiguous. Germline V gene sequence: CDR1 LNHDA, CDR2 SQIVND (reference sequence). The CDR3 has 12 amino acids. Trimming removed 9 bases at V and 0 bases at J, with 3 bases between. CDR3 sequence: CASCSYNSPLHF. Written as DNA, the CDR3 is TGTGCCAGCTGCTCCTATAATTCACCCCTCCACTTT.

This clone was seen a handful of times. The chain employs TRBV11-1 and TRBJ1-2; D remains ambiguous. The CDR3 length is 15 residues. CDR1 SGHAT and CDR2 FQDESV come from the germline V gene (reference sequence). Trimming took 2 bases from V and 0 from J, leaving 10 bases between them. CDR3 loop: CASSLTPTPNYGYTF. Here the CDR3 DNA reads TGTGCCAGCAGCTTAACCCCAACTCCTAACTATGGCTACACCTTC.

This chain uses TRBV5-4 with TRBJ1-4; unclear D gene. Germline loops: CDR1 SGHNT, CDR2 YYREEE (reference sequence). There are 15 residues in the CDR3. Trimming removed 1 base from V and 0 bases from J, with 7 bases in between. CDR3 in DNA: TGTGCCAGCAGCTTGAAGAGTGCAACTAATGAAAAACTGTTTTTT. It codes for CASSLKSATNEKLFF.

This clone turned up a few times. The V gene is TRBV9, the J gene TRBJ2-3; either TRBD1 or TRBD2 may supply D (5 bases each). V was clipped by 4 bases and J by 0 bases, with 12 bases between them. Germline CDR1 reads SGDLS; CDR2 reads YYNGEE. The CDR3 length is 15 residues. CDR3 in amino acids: CASSQRGLSTDTQYF. Written as DNA, the CDR3 is TGTGCCAGCAGCCAGAGGGGCCTTAGCACAGATACGCAGTATTTT. Based on the CDR3 plus reference TRBV9 and TRBJ2-3, the full variable domain is DSGVTQTPKHLITATGQRVTLRCSPRSGDLSVYWYQQSLDQGLQFLIQYYNGEERAKGNILERFSAQQFPDLHSELNLSSLELGDSALYFCASSQRGLSTDTQYFGPGTRLTVL.

The rearrangement joins TRBV5-1 to TRBJ1-1, with TRBD1 matching over 10 bases. The germline V gene has CDR1 SGHRS and CDR2 YFSETQ. Trimming at V came to 3 bases and at J to 1 base, leaving 9 bases not matched to a gene. The CDR3 contains 17 residues. The CDR3, as DNA: TGCGCCAGCAGCTCCAACAGACAGGGGGCCGGGAACACTGAAGCTTTCTTT. Residues: CASSSNRQGAGNTEAFF.

This clone appeared a few times. The chain links TRBV18 to TRBJ2-7, with 13 bases matching TRBD2. This CDR3 region has 15 residues. The junction had 5 bases not matched to a gene; V was cut back by 4 bases and J by 5 bases. Germline CDR1 reads KGHSH; CDR2 reads LQKENI. CDR3 DNA: TGTGCCAGCTCACTTACTAGCGGGGGGGCTGACGAGCAGTACTTC. Translated, it gives CASSLTSGGADEQYF.

The sample holds a few counts of this clone. This CDR3 is also generated by other DNA sequences in the sample. The chain is built from TRBV5-1 and TRBJ2-5; 7 bases agree with TRBD1. The V segment lost 3 bases and the J segment 1 base; nucleotides outside the gene matches: 3. The germline CDR1 and CDR2 sequences are SGHRS and YFSETQ. This CDR3 region has 14 residues. As DNA, the CDR3 is TGCGCCAGCAGCTCAGGGACAGCCCAAGAGACCCAGTACTTC. Protein sequence: CASSSGTAQETQYF.

This clone was counted between two and nine times. V and J are TRBV6-5 and TRBJ1-2; 8 bases fit TRBD1. The CDR3 is made up of 15 amino acids. CDR1 and CDR2 (germline): MNHEY, SVGAGI. The junction had 10 bases not matched to a gene; V was cut back by 5 bases and J by 5 bases. CDR3 amino acids: CASSTPGTGIYGYTF. The CDR3 DNA reads as TGTGCCAGCAGTACCCCCGGGACAGGCATTTATGGCTACACCTTC.

The gene calls are TRBV7-2 and TRBJ1-2, with no clear D. The germline V and J ends were trimmed by 3 bases and 2 bases, with 7 bases remaining between them. CDR3 length equals 13 residues. Germline values: CDR1 SGHTA, CDR2 FQGNSA. CDR3 loop: CASSFQQNYGYTF. The CDR3 DNA follows: TGTGCCAGCAGCTTTCAACAGAACTATGGCTACACCTTC. Full variable domain (outside the CDR3, taken from reference TRBV7-2 and TRBJ1-2): GAGVSQSPSNKVTEKGKDVELRCDPISGHTALYWYRQSLGQGLEFLIYFQGNSAPDKSGLPSDRFSAERTGGSVSTLTIQRTQQEDSAVYLCASSFQQNYGYTFGSGTRLTVV.

The chain links TRBV19 to TRBJ1-1, with D hard to call. Germline V gene lookup returns CDR1 LNHDA and CDR2 SQIVND (reference sequence). The CDR3 is 12 residues long. V was shortened by 5 bases and J by 5 bases, with 9 bases between the two germline ends. In DNA form, the CDR3 reads TGTGCCAGTAGTCTAAGTGGGACTGAAGCTTTCTTT. This translates into CASSLSGTEAFF. Supplemented by reference TRBV19 and TRBJ1-1, the full variable domain reads DGGITQSPKYLFRKEGQNVTLSCEQNLNHDAMYWYRQDPGQGLRLIYYSQIVNDFQKGDIAEGYSVSREKKESFPLTVTSAQKNPTAFYLCASSLSGTEAFFGQGTRLTVV.

The chain joins TRBV7-9 to TRBJ2-7; possible D gene TRBD2, 6 bases. The ends were cut back, 5 bases at V and 6 bases at J, with 8 bases in the middle. Per the germline V gene, CDR1 is SEHNR and CDR2 is FQNEAQ (reference sequence). The CDR3 has 11 amino acids. The CDR3 protein is CASSQGGEQYF. The CDR3 DNA is TGTGCCAGCAGCCAGGGAGGCGAGCAGTACTTC.

In its sample, this clone was seen a few times. The CDR3 is CASSQRGGQTQYF. DNA for the CDR3: TGTGCCAGCAGCCAAAGAGGGGGACAGACCCAGTACTTC. V is TRBV6-1 and J is TRBJ2-5; tentative D call: TRBD1 (6 bases). CDR1 MNHNS and CDR2 SASEGT come from the germline V gene. Between the trimmed V and J ends, which lost 6 bases and 6 bases, there was a span of 14 bases. There are 13 residues in the CDR3.

This chain connects TRBV6-5 to TRBJ2-5; D is perhaps TRBD2 (7 bases). Trimming stripped 2 bases from V and 2 bases from J, with 12 bases between. The germline CDR1 and CDR2 sequences are MNHEY and SVGAGI. This CDR3 is 15 amino acids long. The DNA for the CDR3 is TGTGCCAGCAGTTACAGTGCGGGGGCTCAAGAGACCCAGTACTTC. It specifies CASSYSAGAQETQYF.

This clone showed up just a few times. The chain links TRBV7-2 to TRBJ1-2, with TRBD1 identical over 7 bases. Germline V gene sequence: CDR1 SGHTA, CDR2 FQGNSA. Trimming took 5 bases from V and 8 from J; bases not matched to a gene: 11. The CDR3 contains 14 residues. CDR3 nucleotides: TGTGCCAGCAGCGTCCTGGACAGGCCATTCGGCTACACCTTC. It translates to CASSVLDRPFGYTF.

This clone was found a few times. The gene calls are TRBV7-8 and TRBJ2-4; a weak D match, TRBD2 (7 bases). This CDR3 has 14 residues. V shed 5 bases and J shed 9 bases, with 17 bases lying between them. Germline V gene lookup returns CDR1 SGHVS and CDR2 FQNEAQ. CDR3 nucleotides: TGTGCCAGCAGCCCCCGGAAGGGGGAGGGCATTCAGTACTTC. As protein: CASSPRKGEGIQYF.

This clone was detected only a few times. The V and J genes are TRBV2 and TRBJ2-7, with D uncertain. CDR3 length equals 12 residues. Germline CDR1 reads SNHLY; CDR2 reads FYNNEI. Trimming removed 4 bases at V and 0 bases at J, with 4 bases between. Here the CDR3 reads CASSGHSYEQYF. The CDR3 nucleotides are TGTGCCAGCAGTGGACACTCCTACGAGCAGTACTTC.

The chain has TRBV7-3 and TRBJ2-1; the D call may be TRBD1 or TRBD2 (5 bases each). Germline CDR1 reads SGHTA; CDR2 reads FQGTGA. V shed 0 bases and J shed 0 bases, with 9 bases lying between them. This CDR3 comprises 16 residues. The CDR3 region is CASSLTGASSYNEQFF. The CDR3 DNA is TGTGCCAGCAGCTTAACCGGGGCTAGCTCCTACAATGAGCAGTTCTTC.

This clone was counted between two and nine times. V gene TRBV28 combines with J gene TRBJ2-7; D is possibly TRBD1 (6 bases). Germline assignment: CDR1 MDHEN and CDR2 SYDVKM. With 5 bases removed from V and 8 bases from J, the gap between germline ends came to 19 bases. This CDR3 comprises 14 residues. Here the CDR3 DNA reads TGTGCCAGCAGTGGGGACATGGGCGTGGGCCAGCAGTACTTC. Its translation is CASSGDMGVGQQYF.

V and J are TRBV14 and TRBJ1-2; D gene uncertain. Looked up from germline, CDR1 is SGHDN and CDR2 is FVKESK. The V end lost 1 base, the J end lost 7 bases, and 7 bases lay between the germline ends. CDR3 size: 12 residues. CDR3 sequence reads: CASSQGWGGYTF. The CDR3 coding sequence is TGTGCCAGCAGCCAAGGATGGGGTGGCTACACCTTC.

A few counts support this clone. This chain joins TRBV4-3 and TRBJ2-7; D is tentatively TRBD1 or TRBD2 (7 bases each). The ends were cut back, 4 bases at V and 2 bases at J, with 18 bases in the middle. This CDR3 is 16 amino acids long. CDR1 LGHNA and CDR2 YSLEER come from the germline V gene. Written as DNA, the CDR3 is TGCGCCAGCAGCCTAAACCCCAGGGGGGGAACCTACGAGCAGTACTTC. Translation gives CASSLNPRGGTYEQYF.

This clone was observed a few times. The genes are TRBV10-3 and TRBJ2-3; 8 nucleotides match TRBD1. Germline assignment: CDR1 ENHRY and CDR2 SYGVKD. This CDR3 has 14 amino acids. V gave up 6 bases and J gave up 3 bases; unmatched junction bases: 5. In nucleotides, the CDR3 is TGTGCCATCAGGCAAACAGGGGGAACAGATACGCAGTATTTT. This codes for CAIRQTGGTDTQYF.

This clone was picked up a small number of times. This chain uses TRBV5-5 with TRBJ1-1; possible D gene TRBD1, 6 bases. CDR3 length equals 13 residues. Germline CDR1 SGHKS, CDR2 YYEKEE (reference sequence). V lost 1 base and J lost 8, with 12 bases in between. CDR3 DNA: TGTGCCAGCAGCTTGCCAGGGGCCGGGGAAGCTTTCTTT. This codes for CASSLPGAGEAFF.

This chain joins TRBV5-1 and TRBJ1-1; the D gene is possibly TRBD1 (6 bases). Deletions cut 4 bases from V and 5 bases from J, with 18 bases between. The CDR3 runs to 15 residues. CDR1 and CDR2 (germline): SGHRS, YFSETQ. Here the CDR3 DNA reads TGCGCCAGCAGCCTGACCCCAACAGGGAGGACTGAAGCTTTCTTT. This codes for CASSLTPTGRTEAFF.

The CDR3 loop is CASSPSNQPQHF. In DNA form, the CDR3 reads TGTGCCAGCAGCCCGAGCAATCAGCCCCAGCATTTT. The chain has TRBV11-2 and TRBJ1-5; D not certain. Deletions cut 5 bases from V and 1 base from J, with 3 bases between. CDR3 length: 12 residues. CDR1 is SGHAT and CDR2 is FQNNGV in the germline V gene.

This clone came up a few times. V gene TRBV28 combines with J gene TRBJ1-2, with 9 bases identical to TRBD1. CDR3 size: 12 residues. V trimming: 6 bases; J trimming: 8 bases; junction bases outside the gene matches: 4. The germline V gene has CDR1 MDHEN and CDR2 SYDVKM. Here the CDR3 reads CASRGQGEGYTF. The CDR3, as DNA: TGTGCCAGCAGGGGACAGGGCGAGGGCTACACCTTC.